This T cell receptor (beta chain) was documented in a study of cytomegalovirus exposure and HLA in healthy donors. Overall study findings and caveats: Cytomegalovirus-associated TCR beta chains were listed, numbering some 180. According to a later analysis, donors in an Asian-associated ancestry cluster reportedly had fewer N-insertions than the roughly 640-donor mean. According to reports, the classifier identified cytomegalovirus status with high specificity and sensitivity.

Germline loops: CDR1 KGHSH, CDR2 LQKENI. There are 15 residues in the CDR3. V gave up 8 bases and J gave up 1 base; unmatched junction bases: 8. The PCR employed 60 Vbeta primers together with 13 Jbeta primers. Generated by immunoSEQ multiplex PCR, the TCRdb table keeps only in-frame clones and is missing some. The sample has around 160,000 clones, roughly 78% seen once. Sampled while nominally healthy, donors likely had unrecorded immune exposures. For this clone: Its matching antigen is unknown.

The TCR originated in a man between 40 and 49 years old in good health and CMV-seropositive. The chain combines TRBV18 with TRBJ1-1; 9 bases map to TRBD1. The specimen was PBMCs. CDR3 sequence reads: CASAQQGAKNTEAFF. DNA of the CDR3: TGTGCCAGCGCCCAACAGGGGGCGAAGAACACTGAAGCTTTCTTT.